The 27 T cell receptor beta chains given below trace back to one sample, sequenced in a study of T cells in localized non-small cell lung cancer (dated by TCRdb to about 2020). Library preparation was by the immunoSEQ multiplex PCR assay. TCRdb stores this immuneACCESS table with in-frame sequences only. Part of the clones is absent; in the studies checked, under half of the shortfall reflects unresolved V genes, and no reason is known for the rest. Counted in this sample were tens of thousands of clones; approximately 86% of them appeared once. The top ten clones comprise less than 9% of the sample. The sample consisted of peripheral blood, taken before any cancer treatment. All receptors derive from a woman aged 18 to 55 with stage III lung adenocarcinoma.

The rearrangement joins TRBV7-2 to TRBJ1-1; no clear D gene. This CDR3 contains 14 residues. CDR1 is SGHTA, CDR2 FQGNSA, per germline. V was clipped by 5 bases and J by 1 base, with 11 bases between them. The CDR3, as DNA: TGTGCCAGCAGCATAGACCAGGCGAACACTGAAGCTTTCTTT. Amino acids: CASSIDQANTEAFF.

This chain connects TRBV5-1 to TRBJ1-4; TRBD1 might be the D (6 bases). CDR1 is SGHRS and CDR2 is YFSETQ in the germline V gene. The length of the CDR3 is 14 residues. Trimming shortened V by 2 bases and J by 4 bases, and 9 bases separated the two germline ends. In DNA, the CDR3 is TGCGCCAGCAGCTTACAGGGCGGTAATGAAAAACTGTTTTTT. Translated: CASSLQGGNEKLFF.

The CDR3 loop reads CASSQSEGREQFF. The CDR3 coding sequence is TGTGCCAGCAGCCAATCGGAGGGGAGAGAGCAGTTCTTC. The chain recombines TRBV14 with TRBJ2-1, with TRBD2 as a possible D gene (6 bases). CDR3 size: 13 residues. The V end lost 2 bases, the J end lost 10 bases, and 12 bases lay between the germline ends. In germline, CDR1 is SGHDN, CDR2 FVKESK.

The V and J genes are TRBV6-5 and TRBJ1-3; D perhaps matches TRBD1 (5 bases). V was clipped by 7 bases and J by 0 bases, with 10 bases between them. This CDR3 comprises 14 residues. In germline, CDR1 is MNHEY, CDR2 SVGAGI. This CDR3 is CASKQGISGNTIYF. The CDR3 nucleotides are TGTGCCAGCAAGCAGGGTATCTCTGGAAACACCATATATTTT.

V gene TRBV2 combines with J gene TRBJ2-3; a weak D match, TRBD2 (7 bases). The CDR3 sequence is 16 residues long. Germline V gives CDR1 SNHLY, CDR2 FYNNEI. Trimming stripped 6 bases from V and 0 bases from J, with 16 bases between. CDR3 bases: TGTGCCAGCAGCGGTGGGGGGGGCCCTAGCACAGATACGCAGTATTTT. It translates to CASSGGGGPSTDTQYF.

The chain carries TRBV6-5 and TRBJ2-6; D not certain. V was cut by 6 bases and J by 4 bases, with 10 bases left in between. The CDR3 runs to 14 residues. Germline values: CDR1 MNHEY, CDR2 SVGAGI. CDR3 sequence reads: CASSPRAGANVLTF. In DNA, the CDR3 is TGTGCCAGCAGCCCTCGGGCAGGGGCCAACGTCCTGACTTTC.

CDR3 loop: CASSLDGGVGSPLHF. CDR3 bases: TGTGCCAGCAGCTTAGATGGGGGGGTAGGTTCACCCCTCCACTTT. The chain is built from TRBV11-2 and TRBJ1-6, with D possibly being TRBD1 (5 bases). The germline V gene has CDR1 SGHAT and CDR2 FQNNGV. Trimming removed 0 bases from V and 9 bases from J, with 12 bases in between. The CDR3 totals 15 residues.

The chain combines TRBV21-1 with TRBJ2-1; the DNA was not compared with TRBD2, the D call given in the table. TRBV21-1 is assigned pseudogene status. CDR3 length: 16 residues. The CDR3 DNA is TGTGCCAGCAGCAAAGCGCAAAGGAGAAGTTACAATGAGCAGTTCTTC. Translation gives CASSKAQRRSYNEQFF.

The CDR3 protein is CASSLVGTEAFF. The CDR3 region has the DNA TGTGCCAGCAGCTTAGTGGGCACTGAAGCTTTCTTT. J is TRBJ1-1 and V is TRBV11-2; D ambiguous. Germline CDR1 SGHAT, CDR2 FQNNGV. There are 12 residues in the CDR3. V shed 1 base and J shed 4 bases, with 4 bases lying between them. The complete variable domain, with remaining parts taken from reference TRBV11-2 and TRBJ1-1, reads EAGVAQSPRYKIIEKRQSVAFWCNPISGHATLYWYQQILGQGPKLLIQFQNNGVVDDSQLPKDRFSAERLKGVDSTLKIQPAKLEDSAVYLCASSLVGTEAFFGQGTRLTVV.

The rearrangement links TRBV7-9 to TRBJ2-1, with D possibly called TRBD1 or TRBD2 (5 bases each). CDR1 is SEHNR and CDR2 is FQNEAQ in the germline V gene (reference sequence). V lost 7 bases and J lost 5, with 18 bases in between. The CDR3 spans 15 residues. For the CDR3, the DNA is TGTGCCAGCACCCCCTGGGGCTCGGGGAACAATGAGCAGTTCTTC. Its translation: CASTPWGSGNNEQFF.

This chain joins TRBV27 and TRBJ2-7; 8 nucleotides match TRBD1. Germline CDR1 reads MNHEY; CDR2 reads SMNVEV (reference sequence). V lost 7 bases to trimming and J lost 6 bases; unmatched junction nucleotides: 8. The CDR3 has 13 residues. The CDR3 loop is CASKTGDGSEQYF. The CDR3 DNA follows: TGTGCCAGCAAGACAGGGGATGGAAGCGAGCAGTACTTC.

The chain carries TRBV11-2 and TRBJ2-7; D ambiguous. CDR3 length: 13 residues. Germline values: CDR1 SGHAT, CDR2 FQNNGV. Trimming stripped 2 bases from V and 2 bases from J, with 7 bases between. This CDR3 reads CASSLRRTYEQYF. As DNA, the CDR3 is TGTGCCAGCAGCTTACGGCGCACCTACGAGCAGTACTTC.

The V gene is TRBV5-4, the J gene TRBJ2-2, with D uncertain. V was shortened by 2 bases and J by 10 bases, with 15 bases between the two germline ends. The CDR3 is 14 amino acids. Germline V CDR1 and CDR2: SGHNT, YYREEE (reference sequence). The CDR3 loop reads CASSFGLVREELFF. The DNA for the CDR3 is TGTGCCAGCAGCTTTGGTTTGGTAAGGGAGGAGCTGTTTTTT.

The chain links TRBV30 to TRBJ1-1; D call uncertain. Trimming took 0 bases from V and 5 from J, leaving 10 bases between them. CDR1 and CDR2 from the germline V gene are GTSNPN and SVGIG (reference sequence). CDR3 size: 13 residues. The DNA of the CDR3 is TGTGCCTGGAGTGTCGGGGTTGGGACTGAAGCTTTCTTT. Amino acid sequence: CAWSVGVGTEAFF.

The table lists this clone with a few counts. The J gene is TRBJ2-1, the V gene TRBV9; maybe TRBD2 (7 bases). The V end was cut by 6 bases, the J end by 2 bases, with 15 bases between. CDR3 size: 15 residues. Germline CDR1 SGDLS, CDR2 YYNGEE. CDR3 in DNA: TGTGCCAGCAATACGGGGGGCCTTACCTACAATGAGCAGTTCTTC. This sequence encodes CASNTGGLTYNEQFF.

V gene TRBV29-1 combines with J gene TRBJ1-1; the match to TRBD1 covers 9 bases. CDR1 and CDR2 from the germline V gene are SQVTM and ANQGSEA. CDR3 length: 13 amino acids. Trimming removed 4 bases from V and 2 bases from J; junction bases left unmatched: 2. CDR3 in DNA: TGCAGCGTTGGGGACAGGGCCAACACTGAAGCTTTCTTT. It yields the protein CSVGDRANTEAFF.

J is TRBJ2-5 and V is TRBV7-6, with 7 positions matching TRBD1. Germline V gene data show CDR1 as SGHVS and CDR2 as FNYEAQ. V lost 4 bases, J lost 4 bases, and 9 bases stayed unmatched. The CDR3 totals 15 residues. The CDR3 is CASSSNRGGGETQYF. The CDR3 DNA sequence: TGTGCCAGCAGCTCGAACAGGGGTGGTGGAGAGACCCAGTACTTC. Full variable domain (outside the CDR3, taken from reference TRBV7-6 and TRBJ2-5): GAGVSQSPRYKVTKRGQDVALRCDPISGHVSLYWYRQALGQGPEFLTYFNYEAQQDKSGLPNDRFSAERPEGSISTLTIQRTEQRDSAMYRCASSSNRGGGETQYFGPGTRLLVL.

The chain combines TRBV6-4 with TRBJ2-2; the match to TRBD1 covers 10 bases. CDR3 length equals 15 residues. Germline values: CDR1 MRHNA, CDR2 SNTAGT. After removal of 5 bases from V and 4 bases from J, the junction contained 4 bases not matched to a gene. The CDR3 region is CASSRQGAVTGELFF. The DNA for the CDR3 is TGTGCCAGCAGTCGACAGGGGGCTGTCACCGGGGAGCTGTTTTTT.

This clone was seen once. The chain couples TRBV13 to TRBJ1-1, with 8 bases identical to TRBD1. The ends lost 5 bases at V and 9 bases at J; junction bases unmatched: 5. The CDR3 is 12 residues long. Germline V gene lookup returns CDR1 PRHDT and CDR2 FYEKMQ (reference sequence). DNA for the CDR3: TGTGCCAGCAGCCAGGACAGGGCCCAAGCTTTCTTT. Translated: CASSQDRAQAFF.

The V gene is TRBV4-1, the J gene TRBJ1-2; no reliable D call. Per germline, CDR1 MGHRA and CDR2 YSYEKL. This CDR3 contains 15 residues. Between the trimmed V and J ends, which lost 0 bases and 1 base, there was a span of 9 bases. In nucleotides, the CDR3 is TGCGCCAGCAGCCAAGATCCGACTATTAACTATGGCTACACCTTC. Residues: CASSQDPTINYGYTF.

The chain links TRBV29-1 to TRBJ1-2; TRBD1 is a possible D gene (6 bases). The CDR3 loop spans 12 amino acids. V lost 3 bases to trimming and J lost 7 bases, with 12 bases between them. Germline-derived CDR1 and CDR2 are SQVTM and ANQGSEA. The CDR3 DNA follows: TGCAGCGTTGAGAGACAGGAAGGTGGCTACACCTTC. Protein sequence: CSVERQEGGYTF.

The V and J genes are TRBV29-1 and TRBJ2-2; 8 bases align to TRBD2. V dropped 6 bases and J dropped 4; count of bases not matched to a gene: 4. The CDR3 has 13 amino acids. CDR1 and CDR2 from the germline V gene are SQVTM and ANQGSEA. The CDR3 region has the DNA TGCAGCGTCGGGGGGGCGGGCACCGGGGAGCTGTTTTTT. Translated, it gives CSVGGAGTGELFF.

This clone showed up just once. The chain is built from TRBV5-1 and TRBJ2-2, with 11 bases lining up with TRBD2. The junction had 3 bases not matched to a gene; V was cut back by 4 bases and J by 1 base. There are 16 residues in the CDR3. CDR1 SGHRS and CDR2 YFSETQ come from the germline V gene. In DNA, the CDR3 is TGCGCCAGCAGCCGGGGGACTAGCGGGAACACCGGGGAGCTGTTTTTT. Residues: CASSRGTSGNTGELFF.

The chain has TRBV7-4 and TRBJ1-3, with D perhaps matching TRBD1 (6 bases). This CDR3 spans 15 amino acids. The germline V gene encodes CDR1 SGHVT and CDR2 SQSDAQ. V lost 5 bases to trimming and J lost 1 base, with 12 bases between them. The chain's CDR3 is CASSRKGGSGNTIYF. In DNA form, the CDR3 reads TGTGCCAGCAGCCGAAAGGGGGGATCTGGAAACACCATATATTTT.

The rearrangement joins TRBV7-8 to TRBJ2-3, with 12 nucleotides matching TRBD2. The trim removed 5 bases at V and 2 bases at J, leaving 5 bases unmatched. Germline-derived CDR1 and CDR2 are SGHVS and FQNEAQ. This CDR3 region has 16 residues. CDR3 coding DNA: TGTGCCAGCAGCATACTAGCGGGGGGCCCCACAGATACGCAGTATTTT. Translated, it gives CASSILAGGPTDTQYF.

CDR3 loop: CASSYGGPFSPLHF. DNA of the CDR3: TGTGCCAGCAGTTACGGGGGGCCTTTTTCACCCCTCCACTTT. This rearrangement joins TRBV6-9 to TRBJ1-6; D possibly corresponds to TRBD1 (6 bases). V was shortened by 3 bases and J by 9 bases, with 12 bases between the two germline ends. This CDR3 region has 14 residues. Germline CDR1 MNHGY, CDR2 SVAAGI.

CDR3 sequence reads: CAIRQGQETQYF. CDR3 in DNA: TGTGCCATCAGACAGGGGCAAGAGACCCAGTACTTC. The J gene is TRBJ2-5, the V gene TRBV6-6, with 8 positions matching TRBD1. This CDR3 region has 12 residues. Unmatched junction bases numbered 3, after V lost 10 bases and J lost 2 bases. Germline CDR1 MNHNY, CDR2 SVGAGI (reference sequence).